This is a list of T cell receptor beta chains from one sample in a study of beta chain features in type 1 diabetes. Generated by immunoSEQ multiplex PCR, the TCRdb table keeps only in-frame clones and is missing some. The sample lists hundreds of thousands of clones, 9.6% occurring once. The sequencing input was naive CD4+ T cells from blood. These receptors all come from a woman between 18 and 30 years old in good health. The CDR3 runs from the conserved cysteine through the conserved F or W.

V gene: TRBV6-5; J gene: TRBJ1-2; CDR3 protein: CASSYSLNGNYGYTF
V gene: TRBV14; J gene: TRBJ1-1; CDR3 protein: CASSQVGRTEAFF
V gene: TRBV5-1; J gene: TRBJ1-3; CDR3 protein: CASSFLGTASSGNTIYF
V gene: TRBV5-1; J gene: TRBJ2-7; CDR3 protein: CASSLVPSGRGSDEQYF
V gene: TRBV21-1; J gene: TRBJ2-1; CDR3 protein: CASTNYGVPELEQFF
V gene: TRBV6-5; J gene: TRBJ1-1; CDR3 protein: CASSAPGENTEAFF
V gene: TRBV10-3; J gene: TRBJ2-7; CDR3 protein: CAISPQAGTYEQYF
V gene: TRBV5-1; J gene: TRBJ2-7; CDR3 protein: CASSPGQEDSYEQYF
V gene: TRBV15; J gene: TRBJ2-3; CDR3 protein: CATSRGGGQADTQYF
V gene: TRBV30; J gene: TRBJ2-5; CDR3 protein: CAWSVDSAETQYF
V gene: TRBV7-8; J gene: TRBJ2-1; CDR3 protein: CASSSVVAYNEQFF
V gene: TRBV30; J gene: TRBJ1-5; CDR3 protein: CAWSVGEHQPQHF
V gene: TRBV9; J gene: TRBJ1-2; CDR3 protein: CASSAGQGANYGYTF
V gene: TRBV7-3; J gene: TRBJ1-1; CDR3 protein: CASSLDRAATEAFF
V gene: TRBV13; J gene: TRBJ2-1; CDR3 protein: CASSLTSGINEQFF
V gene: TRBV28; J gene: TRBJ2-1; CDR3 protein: CASSRRGEQFF
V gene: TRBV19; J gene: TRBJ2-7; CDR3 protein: CASSRARDRVEVGIDEQYF
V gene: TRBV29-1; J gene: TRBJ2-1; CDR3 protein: CSVAGTGGQREQFF
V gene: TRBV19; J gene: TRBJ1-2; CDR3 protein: CASSTQGNYGYTF
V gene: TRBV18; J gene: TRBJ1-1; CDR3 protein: CASSPTPGRNTEAFF
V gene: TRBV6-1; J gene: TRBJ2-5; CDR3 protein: CASSEALRGTQYF
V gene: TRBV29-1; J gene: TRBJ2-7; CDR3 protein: CSVQQDAYEQYF
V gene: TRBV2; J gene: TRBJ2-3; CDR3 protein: CASRASGGIDTQYF
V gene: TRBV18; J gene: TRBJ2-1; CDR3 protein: CASSPGQGYNEQFF
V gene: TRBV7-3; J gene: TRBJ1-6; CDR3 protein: CASSLGPRGGLISPLHF
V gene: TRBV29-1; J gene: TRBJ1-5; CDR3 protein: CSVAGFGQPQHF
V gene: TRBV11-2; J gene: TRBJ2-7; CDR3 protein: CASSSQGYEQYF